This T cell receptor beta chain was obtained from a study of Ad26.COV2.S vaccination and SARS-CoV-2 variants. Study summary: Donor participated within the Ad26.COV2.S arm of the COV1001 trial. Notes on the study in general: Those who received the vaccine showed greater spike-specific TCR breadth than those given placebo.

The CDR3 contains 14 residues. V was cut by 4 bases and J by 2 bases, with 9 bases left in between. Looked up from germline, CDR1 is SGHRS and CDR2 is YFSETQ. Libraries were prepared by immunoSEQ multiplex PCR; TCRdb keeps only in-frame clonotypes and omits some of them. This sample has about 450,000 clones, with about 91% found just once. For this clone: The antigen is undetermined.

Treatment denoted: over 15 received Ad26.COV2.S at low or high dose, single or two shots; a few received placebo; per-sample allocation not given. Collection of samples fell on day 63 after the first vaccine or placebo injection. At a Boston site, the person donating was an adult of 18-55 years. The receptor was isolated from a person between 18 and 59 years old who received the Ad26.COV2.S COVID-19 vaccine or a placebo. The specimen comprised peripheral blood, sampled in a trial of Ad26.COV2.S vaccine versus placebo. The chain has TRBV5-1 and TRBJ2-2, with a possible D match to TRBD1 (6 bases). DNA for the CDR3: TGCGCCAGCAGCCGGGACACCAACACCGGGGAGCTGTTTTTT. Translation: CASSRDTNTGELFF.